This TCR beta chain was captured in a study of glioma-infiltrating T cells (dated by TCRdb to between 2015 and 2016). Background on the whole study: TCR alpha- and beta-chain repertoires were sequenced from glioma tissue, non-neoplastic brain tissue and matched peripheral blood mononuclear cells. Each tissue-infiltrating repertoire was compared with the same patient's peripheral blood repertoire to measure divergence between tissue and blood T-cell populations. Three low-grade glioma patients, seven or eight primary glioblastoma patients, and three non-glioma patients who contributed non-neoplastic brain tissue made up the paired cohort.

Regarding this clonotype: Its recognized antigen is unknown. Being one base from a much bigger clone, this may be a read error.

Via the germline V gene, CDR1 is SGHDN and CDR2 FVKESK. Spanning cysteine to phenylalanine, the CDR3 consists of 16 amino acids. Only the CDR3 region is kept as DNA, spanning 48 bases read in frame from base 1. The investigation overall reported the following: Very few CDR3 sequences were shared between tissue and blood, attributed to high CDR3 diversity and limited sampling. In non-neoplastic patients, VJ-independent divergence between tissue and blood fell below expectation, whereas in all gliomas, and especially in low-grade gliomas, the divergence rose above expectation. Small numbers underpinned the group comparisons: roughly 8 glioblastoma patients, three low-grade glioma patients and three non-neoplastic patients.

The iRepertoire nested amplicon-rescue multiplex PCR (arm-PCR) platform was used to amplify TCR alpha and beta CDR3 regions from RNA. For one-step reverse transcription and amplification, about 100-450 ng of tissue mRNA or PBMC total RNA was used as input. Following bead purification, Illumina adapters were added by a secondary multiplex PCR, and the libraries were gel-purified between 200 and 400 bp. Demultiplexing relied on internal 6-nucleotide barcodes carried by the libraries. Libraries were sequenced on an Illumina MiSeq with 2x220 or 2x250 nucleotide paired-end reads. In the original analysis: FLASH 1.2.11 was used to merge paired reads, and BWA-MEM then aligned the reads to the GRCh37 human genome before TRA and TRB reads were extracted. For V and J assignment, an IMGT-derived reference of cassette sequences and CDR3 motifs that included pseudogenes was used. Reads were translated in three frames, and productive CDR3s were defined by a C…FGXG motif without stop codons. A clonotype was defined as a unique combination of a V-J cassette pair and a CDR3 amino acid sequence. Hamming distance filtering was applied to reads, with thresholds set by the sequence error rate of each sample in mapped regions. The public reads were reanalyzed by TCRdb: fastp trimming at Q25, MiXCR alignment, in-frame beta chains only. For every CDR3 protein sequence, its rows merge into one entry that carries the most common genes and DNA. It is TCRdb's table, rather than the study itself, that gives the V and J calls and clone size. In all, the sample holds about 110,000 distinct CDR3 sequences, and 25% of those were seen once. The ten largest clones represent around a third of the sample.

The specimen sequenced was glioma tissue, nonneoplastic brain tissue, or PBMCs (not recorded which). The receptor was isolated from a human donor with low-grade glioma or glioblastoma, undergoing nonglioma brain surgery, or in good health (not recorded which). Recombination joined TRBV14 with TRBJ1-2, with 8 middle bases fitting TRBD1. The sequenced DNA: TGTGCCAGAAGCCAAGTCTCAACAGGGGGATACTATGGCTACACCTTC. It is translated as CARSQVSTGGYYGYTF.